A selection of T cell receptor beta chains follows, all from one sample in a study of blood T cell repertoires in COVID-19. Using immunoSEQ multiplex PCR, the repertoire was profiled, and TCRdb retains in-frame clones only, with some absent. In the table there are a few hundred thousand clones, around 89% of which are singletons. Sequencing used peripheral blood. The receptors shown here come from a woman under 40 with COVID-19, enrolled during active disease. Both conserved end residues are part of each CDR3. Fields, in order: CDR3 protein, CDR3 DNA, clone size, D gene, V gene, J gene. D genes are given only for firm matches. Where a row states a size, it is once, few, many or the class of an expanded clone; other rows omit it.

CATRQGLNTEAFF	TGTGCCACCCGACAGGGGTTGAACACTGAAGCTTTCTTT	few	TRBD1	TRBV6-5	TRBJ1-1
CASSIQGSANTGELFF	TGTGCCAGCAGTATACAGGGAAGCGCGAACACCGGGGAGCTGTTTTTT	NA	NA	TRBV6-2/TRBV6-3	TRBJ2-2
CATSGSGGVVNEQFF	TGTGCCACCAGCGGGAGCGGGGGGGTTGTTAATGAGCAGTTCTTC	NA	TRBD2	TRBV15	TRBJ2-1
CASSFGLAANTGELFF	TGTGCCAGCAGCTTCGGACTAGCGGCGAACACCGGGGAGCTGTTTTTT	NA	TRBD2	TRBV11-2	TRBJ2-2
CASTTQGRLARSPLHF	TGTGCCAGTACGACACAGGGTAGACTGGCACGCTCACCCCTCCACTTT	NA	NA	TRBV28	TRBJ1-6
CASSLAGAHGYTF	TGTGCCAGCAGCTTGGCAGGGGCCCATGGCTACACCTTC	NA	NA	TRBV5-4	TRBJ1-2
CATSGSSGSANTQYF	TGTGCCACCAGTGGTTCTAGCGGGAGTGCGAATACGCAGTATTTT	NA	TRBD2	TRBV24-1	TRBJ2-3
CATSDLSVEGGRVVANEQFF	TGTGCCACCAGTGATTTATCGGTGGAAGGGGGTAGGGTGGTGGCCAATGAGCAGTTCTTC	NA	NA	TRBV24-1	TRBJ2-1
CASSQGRRGMAETQYF	TGTGCCAGCAGCCAAGGACGGCGGGGGATGGCAGAGACCCAGTACTTC	NA	TRBD2	TRBV4-2	TRBJ2-5
CASSQGRWENSPLHF	TGCGCCAGCAGCCAAGGGCGTTGGGAGAATTCACCCCTCCACTTT	NA	NA	TRBV4-3	TRBJ1-6
CASRDRGSTDTQYF	TGCGCCAGCAGGGACAGGGGAAGCACAGATACGCAGTATTTT	NA	TRBD1	TRBV10-1	TRBJ2-3
CASSFQGGGTEAFF	TGTGCCAGCAGCTTTCAGGGGGGAGGAACTGAAGCTTTCTTT	NA	TRBD1	TRBV7-2	TRBJ1-1
CASSPTSGGAQDTQYF	TGCGCCAGCAGCCCGACTAGCGGGGGGGCCCAAGATACGCAGTATTTT	NA	TRBD2	TRBV4-3	TRBJ2-3
CASSKGRRTTGNTIYF	TGTGCCAGCAGTAAAGGACGGAGGACTACTGGAAACACCATATATTTT	NA	NA	TRBV28	TRBJ1-3
CASSIMSSTDNTGELFF	TGTGCCAGTAGTATCATGAGTAGCACGGATAACACCGGGGAGCTGTTTTTT	NA	NA	TRBV19	TRBJ2-2
CASSYGGAGDEQFF	TGTGCCAGCAGTTACGGGGGGGCTGGAGATGAGCAGTTCTTC	once	NA	TRBV6-5	TRBJ2-1
CASSQPALADNEQFF	TGCGCCAGCAGTCAACCGGCGCTAGCAGACAATGAGCAGTTCTTC	NA	NA	TRBV23-1	TRBJ2-1
CASSLNSGGEAFF	TGTGCCAGCAGTTTAAATTCTGGCGGTGAAGCTTTCTTT	NA	NA	TRBV12-3/TRBV12-4	TRBJ1-1
CASSIYIAGISDTQYF	TGTGCCAGCAGCATTTACATAGCGGGGATCTCGGATACGCAGTATTTT	once	TRBD2	TRBV14	TRBJ2-3
CASAASLQETQYF	TGTGCCAGCGCGGCTAGCCTCCAAGAGACCCAGTACTTC	NA	NA	TRBV2	TRBJ2-5
CASRLQGIGVGGAFF	TGTGCCAGCAGACTCCAAGGCATAGGGGTCGGGGGAGCTTTCTTT	NA	NA	TRBV4-2	TRBJ1-1
CASSEQAETQYF	TGCGCCAGCAGTGAGCAGGCAGAGACCCAGTACTTC	NA	NA	TRBV10-2	TRBJ2-5